Sequencing of this TCR beta chain was carried out in a study of cytomegalovirus exposure and HLA in healthy donors. As for the study in general: Around 200 million T cells yielded 120 million or so unique TCR beta sequences, as an earlier analysis found.

A word on this clone: Its target is unknown.

It was with 60 Vbeta and 13 Jbeta primers that the PCR ran. Sequencing was performed with immunoSEQ multiplex PCR; in TCRdb, only in-frame clones are kept and a portion is missing. The table records around 96,000 clones, around 84% of them present only once. The CDR3 consists of 13 residues. The germline V gene encodes CDR1 ENHRY and CDR2 SYGVKD. Deletions cut 5 bases from V and 3 bases from J, with 10 bases between. Notes on the study in general: Later on, a genetic analysis was performed. It linked a missense variant in DCLRE1C with V- and J-gene trimming of TCR beta. Productive rates of about 87% or about 30% were seen for most TCR beta V segments in an earlier analysis. Reportedly, diagnosis of cytomegalovirus status by the classifier showed high specificity and sensitivity.

The genes are TRBV10-3 and TRBJ1-1; D may be TRBD1 (5 bases). Sample: PBMCs. This sequence originates from a man younger than 30 in good health and CMV-seronegative. The CDR3 sequence: CAISPTGYTEAFF. CDR3 bases: TGTGCCATCAGTCCTACAGGCTACACTGAAGCTTTCTTT.